Below are 31 T cell receptor beta chains sequenced from a single sample in a study of response to subunit inactivated influenza vaccine. TCRdb independently ran MiXCR on the RT-PCR reads; one entry per CDR3 protein. The sample yields hundreds of thousands of distinct CDR3 sequences, roughly 10% seen once. Specimen: PBMCs from blood, collected on the day of vaccination. The receptors were sampled from a man over 45 who received an inactivated influenza vaccine.

This clonotype has a count of ten or more. V and J are TRBV10-3 and TRBJ2-7; the D gene is possibly TRBD2 (6 bases). The V end was cut by 3 bases, the J end by 0 bases, with 21 bases between. CDR3 length: 18 residues. The germline V gene has CDR1 ENHRY and CDR2 SYGVKD. CDR3 sequence (DNA): TGTGCCATCAGTGAAGTGTTCGTCGTGGGACTCAGCTCCTACGAGCAGTACTTC. Residues: CAISEVFVVGLSSYEQYF.

The rearrangement links TRBV12-3 or TRBV12-4 to TRBJ1-1; D gene uncertain. V was shortened by 6 bases and J by 11 bases, with 13 bases between the two germline ends. This CDR3 has 11 amino acids. In nucleotides, the CDR3 is TGTGCCAGCAGCCCTCGAGGAACGGCTTTCTTT. The encoded protein is CASSPRGTAFF.

Ten or more counts support this clonotype. V gene TRBV27 combines with J gene TRBJ2-1; possibly TRBD2 for D (6 bases). The CDR3 is 15 amino acids. The V end was cut by 6 bases, the J end by 0 bases, with 12 bases between. Per germline, CDR1 MNHEY and CDR2 SMNVEV (reference sequence). CDR3: CASSLTSSSYNEQFF. DNA for the CDR3: TGTGCCAGCAGCCTTACTAGCAGCTCCTACAATGAGCAGTTCTTC.

This clonotype was picked up a small number of times. This chain connects TRBV5-1 to TRBJ2-5, with D perhaps given as TRBD1 or TRBD2 (6 bases each). The V end was cut by 9 bases, the J end by 5 bases, with 20 bases between. In germline, CDR1 is SGHRS, CDR2 YFSETQ. CDR3 length: 14 residues. As DNA, the CDR3 is TGCGCCACTTCGGAACAGGGCGCGGGGGAGACCCAGTACTTC. This codes for CATSEQGAGETQYF.

This chain connects TRBV24-1 to TRBJ1-2; TRBD1 might be the D (5 bases). Trimming left V 3 bases short and J 9 bases short, with 16 bases between. Germline V gene data show CDR1 as KGHDR and CDR2 as SFDVKD. This CDR3 is 14 amino acids long. CDR3 nucleotide sequence: TGTGCCACCAGTGATCCTCGGGACTCCGCACGCTACACCTTC. Translation: CATSDPRDSARYTF.

The rearrangement uses TRBV7-2 and TRBJ2-5; D possibly corresponds to TRBD2 (5 bases). V shed 5 bases and J shed 1 base, with 11 bases lying between them. The germline V gene has CDR1 SGHTA and CDR2 FQGNSA. The CDR3 length is 14 residues. The CDR3 nucleotides read TGTGCCAGCAGCCCGGACTGGAGCCAAGAGACCCAGTACTTC. This gives the protein CASSPDWSQETQYF. Together with reference TRBV7-2 and TRBJ2-5, the CDR3 gives the full variable domain: GAGVSQSPSNKVTEKGKDVELRCDPISGHTALYWYRQSLGQGLEFLIYFQGNSAPDKSGLPSDRFSAERTGGSVSTLTIQRTQQEDSAVYLCASSPDWSQETQYFGPGTRLLVL.

Here the CDR3 DNA reads TGCAGTGCTAGGCCCTCCGGGGCCACAGATACGCAGTATTTT. It translates to CSARPSGATDTQYF. The chain has TRBV20-1 and TRBJ2-3, with D tentatively TRBD1 or TRBD2 (5 bases each). Trimming took 3 bases from V and 2 from J, leaving 12 bases between them. The CDR3 runs 14 residues. Germline lookup yields CDR1 DFQATT and CDR2 SNEGSKA (reference sequence).

This clonotype was counted only a few times. This chain joins TRBV7-8 and TRBJ2-1, with TRBD2 identical over 7 bases. CDR1 and CDR2 (germline): SGHVS, FQNEAQ. The CDR3 loop spans 15 amino acids. The J segment lost 3 bases and the V segment lost 6 bases, leaving 8 bases of the junction unmatched. The DNA of the CDR3 is TGTGCCAGCAGACCTTGGGCGGGGGACTACAATGAGCAGTTCTTC. This translates into CASRPWAGDYNEQFF.

The chain employs TRBV5-1 and TRBJ2-1; 16 bases are shared with TRBD2. This CDR3 is 17 amino acids long. V shed 4 bases and J 2 bases; nucleotides not matched to a gene: 3. Germline V gene lookup returns CDR1 SGHRS and CDR2 YFSETQ. The CDR3 sequence: CASSPGTSGRAYNEQFF. CDR3 DNA: TGCGCCAGCAGCCCCGGGACTAGCGGGAGGGCCTACAATGAGCAGTTCTTC.

This clonotype occurred a few times. The genes are TRBV20-1 and TRBJ2-3, with 8 bases aligning to TRBD2. Per germline, CDR1 DFQATT and CDR2 SNEGSKA (reference sequence). The V and J ends lost 4 bases and 2 bases, in that order; junction bases with no gene match: 11. This CDR3 comprises 16 residues. The CDR3 spells CSATRFSGGPTDTQYF. The CDR3, as DNA: TGCAGTGCTACAAGATTCAGCGGGGGCCCCACAGATACGCAGTATTTT.

V usage is TRBV12-3 or TRBV12-4 and J usage is TRBJ2-7; the match to TRBD1 covers 8 bases. The CDR3 contains 14 residues. The V segment lost 0 bases and the J segment 6 bases; nucleotides outside the gene matches: 4. CDR3 sequence: CASSLAQGEIEQYF. Here the CDR3 DNA reads TGTGCCAGCAGTTTAGCACAGGGGGAGATCGAGCAGTACTTC.

This clonotype was picked up a small number of times. The chain employs TRBV29-1 and TRBJ1-1; D is ambiguous. The CDR3 covers 13 residues. V shed 1 base and J shed 1 base, with 7 bases lying between them. Germline V lookup: CDR1 SQVTM, CDR2 ANQGSEA. In DNA, the CDR3 is TGCAGCGTTGAAGGGCGGCAGAACACTGAAGCTTTCTTT. This translates into CSVEGRQNTEAFF.

This clonotype was counted between two and nine times. The chain uses TRBV7-6 and TRBJ2-2; weak D call: TRBD1 (5 bases). Per germline, CDR1 SGHVS and CDR2 FNYEAQ. CDR3 length: 17 amino acids. The germline V and J ends were trimmed by 1 base and 3 bases, with 15 bases remaining between them. The CDR3 spells CASSLGGRVFHTGELFF. The CDR3 DNA follows: TGTGCCAGCAGCTTAGGCGGCAGGGTATTCCACACCGGGGAGCTGTTTTTT.

This clonotype appeared a few times. This rearrangement joins TRBV20-1 to TRBJ1-1; D is unresolved. This CDR3 spans 14 amino acids. Germline CDR1 and CDR2: DFQATT and SNEGSKA (reference sequence). V lost 1 base and J lost 0, with 9 bases in between. The CDR3 protein is CSARGTVMNTEAFF. The CDR3 DNA reads as TGCAGTGCTAGAGGGACGGTGATGAACACTGAAGCTTTCTTT.

The chain couples TRBV5-6 to TRBJ2-1, with D uncertain. This CDR3 contains 14 residues. Germline values: CDR1 SGHDT, CDR2 YYEEEE. Trimming took 6 bases from V and 0 from J, leaving 10 bases between them. The CDR3 DNA reads as TGTGCCAGCAAAGTAATCAGCTCCTACAATGAGCAGTTCTTC. Translated: CASKVISSYNEQFF.

V and J are TRBV15 and TRBJ2-5; D may be TRBD2 (6 bases). Germline V gene data show CDR1 as LNHNV and CDR2 as YYDKDF (reference sequence). The V gene lost 0 bases and the J gene lost 4 bases, with 30 bases spanning the gap. There are 21 residues in the CDR3. The chain's CDR3 is CATSRDYLMFFSAGRRETQYF. In nucleotides, the CDR3 is TGTGCCACCAGCAGAGATTATCTTATGTTTTTTTCGGCGGGGCGTAGAGAGACCCAGTACTTC.

J is TRBJ2-5 and V is TRBV5-1; D not resolved. This CDR3 contains 17 residues. Trimming left V 4 bases short and J 2 bases short, with 21 bases between. Germline-derived CDR1 and CDR2 are SGHRS and YFSETQ. The CDR3 sequence is CASSPLTLSRGQETQYF. The CDR3 DNA reads as TGCGCCAGCAGCCCCCTTACGTTATCCCGCGGACAAGAGACCCAGTACTTC.

This clonotype was observed a few times. The chain employs TRBV28 and TRBJ2-7, with 13 bases aligning to TRBD2. Trimming took 6 bases from V and 5 from J; bases not matched to a gene: 7. CDR1 MDHEN and CDR2 SYDVKM come from the germline V gene. The CDR3 is 15 amino acids. For the CDR3, the DNA is TGTGCCAGCAGACCAACTAGCGGGAGGGGGCACGAGCAGTACTTC. Translating it yields CASRPTSGRGHEQYF.

Only a few counts were recorded for this clonotype. The chain combines TRBV11-1 with TRBJ2-1; weak D call: TRBD2 (6 bases). Germline CDR1 SGHAT, CDR2 FQDESV (reference sequence). This CDR3 is built from 18 residues. Trimming removed 5 bases from V and 1 base from J, with 21 bases in between. CDR3 residues: CASSPTVRVAVSYNEQFF. Here the CDR3 DNA reads TGTGCCAGCAGCCCTACCGTTCGGGTAGCGGTATCCTACAATGAGCAGTTCTTC.

This clonotype was detected a few times. This rearrangement joins TRBV5-1 to TRBJ1-1; TRBD1 is a possible D gene (5 bases). Per the germline V gene, CDR1 is SGHRS and CDR2 is YFSETQ. Trimming cost V 1 base and J 6 bases, with 13 bases left between them. The CDR3 runs to 14 residues. The CDR3 region has the DNA TGCGCCAGCAGCTTGTTTGCAGGGAAGGCTGAAGCTTTCTTT. Translating it yields CASSLFAGKAEAFF. The full variable domain, in which reference TRBV5-1 and TRBJ1-1 provide the parts outside the CDR3, is KAGVTQTPRYLIKTRGQQVTLSCSPISGHRSVSWYQQTPGQGLQFLFEYFSETQRNKGNFPGRFSGRQFSNSRSEMNVSTLELGDSALYLCASSLFAGKAEAFFGQGTRLTVV.

There are a few counts of this clonotype. The chain joins TRBV11-1 to TRBJ2-5; D is ambiguous. Trimming removed 5 bases at V and 1 base at J, with 23 bases between. Germline assignment: CDR1 SGHAT and CDR2 FQDESV (reference sequence). The CDR3 loop spans 18 amino acids. This chain's CDR3 is CASSPRWGTPNIQETQYF. The CDR3 DNA sequence: TGTGCCAGCAGCCCACGTTGGGGAACCCCTAACATCCAAGAGACCCAGTACTTC.

This clonotype was recorded a few times. The V and J genes are TRBV5-5 and TRBJ2-2; either TRBD1 or TRBD2 may fit D (5 bases each). This CDR3 comprises 14 residues. Germline CDR1 reads SGHKS; CDR2 reads YYEKEE (reference sequence). The V end was cut by 1 base, the J end by 5 bases, with 9 bases between. The CDR3 protein is CASSLFRETGELFF. In DNA, the CDR3 is TGTGCCAGCAGCTTGTTCAGGGAGACCGGGGAGCTGTTTTTT. Complete variable domain (other parts from reference TRBV5-5 and TRBJ2-2): DAGVTQSPTHLIKTRGQQVTLRCSPISGHKSVSWYQQVLGQGPQFIFQYYEKEERGRGNFPDRFSARQFPNYSSELNVNALLLGDSALYLCASSLFRETGELFFGEGSRLTVL.

This clonotype was observed a handful of times. The chain recombines TRBV10-3 with TRBJ2-2; D not resolved. CDR3 size: 16 residues. Germline CDR1 and CDR2: ENHRY and SYGVKD. Trimming took off 6 bases at V and 1 base at J, with 15 bases between the two ends. The CDR3 coding sequence is TGTGCCATCAGCGCAAGAGGATTTCTGAACACCGGGGAGCTGTTTTTT. Encoded protein: CAISARGFLNTGELFF.

There are a few counts of this clonotype. The chain joins TRBV20-1 to TRBJ2-1; TRBD1 matches at 10 bases. This CDR3 is built from 15 residues. Per the germline V gene, CDR1 is DFQATT and CDR2 is SNEGSKA (reference sequence). Trimming cost V 4 bases and J 7 bases; bases outside gene matches: 10. CDR3 loop: CSATTGQGVGNEQFF. The CDR3, as DNA: TGCAGTGCTACTACCGGACAGGGGGTAGGAAATGAGCAGTTCTTC.

The table lists this clonotype with a few counts. This chain links TRBV6-6 with TRBJ2-3, with D maybe TRBD1 (6 bases). The CDR3 is 11 amino acids. Germline lookup yields CDR1 MNHNY and CDR2 SVGAGI (reference sequence). Trimming removed 2 bases at V and 11 bases at J, with 8 bases between. The CDR3 DNA reads TGTGCCAGCAGTTACGGACAGAAGCAGTATTTT. Translated: CASSYGQKQYF.

This clonotype has more than one count but fewer than ten. V and J are TRBV20-1 and TRBJ2-3; D is perhaps TRBD2 (5 bases). Germline V gene lookup returns CDR1 DFQATT and CDR2 SNEGSKA (reference sequence). The CDR3 has 15 amino acids. V was trimmed by 1 base and J by 4 bases, leaving 15 bases between them. The chain's CDR3 is CSARGGLPGPDTQYF. CDR3 DNA sequence: TGCAGTGCTAGAGGAGGGTTACCCGGGCCAGATACGCAGTATTTT.

This chain uses TRBV7-6 with TRBJ2-7, with D maybe TRBD1 (6 bases). V was cut by 0 bases and J by 5 bases, with 11 bases left in between. The germline V gene has CDR1 SGHVS and CDR2 FNYEAQ. This CDR3 has 14 residues. The CDR3 DNA reads as TGTGCCAGCAGCTTAGCGACAGGAAGCAACGAGCAGTACTTC. Amino acid sequence: CASSLATGSNEQYF. The complete variable domain, with remaining parts taken from reference TRBV7-6 and TRBJ2-7, reads GAGVSQSPRYKVTKRGQDVALRCDPISGHVSLYWYRQALGQGPEFLTYFNYEAQQDKSGLPNDRFSAERPEGSISTLTIQRTEQRDSAMYRCASSLATGSNEQYFGPGTRLTVT.

The V gene is TRBV2, the J gene TRBJ1-4, with 12 bases identical to TRBD1. Trimming removed 5 bases from V and 9 bases from J; junction bases left unmatched: 10. The CDR3 totals 16 residues. Per germline, CDR1 SNHLY and CDR2 FYNNEI. The CDR3 protein is CASSSPRDRGLKKLFF. The CDR3 bases are TGTGCCAGCAGTTCCCCTCGGGACAGGGGGCTTAAAAAACTGTTTTTT.

The chain uses TRBV5-6 and TRBJ1-1; 9 bases match TRBD1. The CDR3 runs 15 residues. The J segment lost 4 bases and the V segment lost 3 bases, leaving 7 bases of the junction unmatched. CDR1 and CDR2 from the germline V gene are SGHDT and YYEEEE. The CDR3 DNA sequence: TGTGCCAGCAGCTATACAGGGGGCCGCGGCACTGAAGCTTTCTTT. Its translation is CASSYTGGRGTEAFF.

This sequence joins TRBV15 and TRBJ2-1; 10 bases line up with TRBD2. The CDR3 extends over 17 amino acids. CDR1 LNHNV and CDR2 YYDKDF come from the germline V gene (reference sequence). The ends lost 5 bases at V and 7 bases at J; junction bases unmatched: 14. The DNA for the CDR3 is TGTGCCACCAGCGGACGCCTGGCTAGCGGGGGAAGAAATGAGCAGTTCTTC. It translates to CATSGRLASGGRNEQFF.

This clonotype was detected once. The CDR3 here is CASCSGQAQETQYF. The CDR3 DNA follows: TGTGCCAGTTGTTCTGGGCAGGCCCAAGAGACCCAGTACTTC. The chain employs TRBV28 and TRBJ2-5; D gene uncertain. Trimming removed 9 bases from V and 1 base from J, with 15 bases in between. Germline values: CDR1 MDHEN, CDR2 SYDVKM. The CDR3 spans 14 residues.